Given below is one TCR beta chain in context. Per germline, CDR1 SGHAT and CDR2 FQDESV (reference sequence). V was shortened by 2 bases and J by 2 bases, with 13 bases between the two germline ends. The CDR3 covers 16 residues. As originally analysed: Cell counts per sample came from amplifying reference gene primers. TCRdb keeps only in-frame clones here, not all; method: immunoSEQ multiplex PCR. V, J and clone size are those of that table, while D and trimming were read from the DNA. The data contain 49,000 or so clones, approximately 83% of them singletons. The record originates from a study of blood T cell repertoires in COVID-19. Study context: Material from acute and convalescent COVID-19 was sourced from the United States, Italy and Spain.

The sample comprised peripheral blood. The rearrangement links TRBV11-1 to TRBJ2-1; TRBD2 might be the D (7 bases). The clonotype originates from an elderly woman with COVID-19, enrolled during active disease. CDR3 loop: CASSLYGGRTYNEQFF. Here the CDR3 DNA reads TGTGCCAGCAGCTTATACGGGGGGCGGACCTACAATGAGCAGTTCTTC.